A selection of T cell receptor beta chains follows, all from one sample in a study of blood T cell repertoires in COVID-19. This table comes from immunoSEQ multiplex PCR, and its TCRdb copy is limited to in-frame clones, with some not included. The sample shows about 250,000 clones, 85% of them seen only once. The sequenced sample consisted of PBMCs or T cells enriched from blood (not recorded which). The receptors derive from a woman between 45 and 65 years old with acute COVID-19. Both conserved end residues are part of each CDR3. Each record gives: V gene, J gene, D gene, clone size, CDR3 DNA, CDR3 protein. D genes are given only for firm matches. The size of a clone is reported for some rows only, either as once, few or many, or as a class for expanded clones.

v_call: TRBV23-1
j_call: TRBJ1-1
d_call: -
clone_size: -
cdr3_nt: TGCGCCAGCAGTCAATCGTACGCGCAGAACACTGAAGCTTTCTTT
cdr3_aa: CASSQSYAQNTEAFF

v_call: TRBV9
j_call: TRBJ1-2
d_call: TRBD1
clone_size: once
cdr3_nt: TGTGCCAGCAGCGAAGGGGGCAGGGGGGACTATGGCTACACCTTC
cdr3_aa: CASSEGGRGDYGYTF

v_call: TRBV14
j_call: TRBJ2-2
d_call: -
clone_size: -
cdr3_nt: TGTGCCAGCAGCCATGTTGATTGGGGCGAATTACCCCTTCTCCTTAACACCGGGGAGCTGTTTTTT
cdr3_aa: CASSHVDWGELPLLLNTGELFF

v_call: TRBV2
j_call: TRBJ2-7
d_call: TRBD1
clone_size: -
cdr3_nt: TGTGCCAGCAGTGACCCGGGACAGGTGTCCTACGAGCAGTACTTC
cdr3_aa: CASSDPGQVSYEQYF

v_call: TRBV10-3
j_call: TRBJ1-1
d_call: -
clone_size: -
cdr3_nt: TGTGCCATCACTCAGGGAATGAACACTGAAGCTTTCTTT
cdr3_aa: CAITQGMNTEAFF

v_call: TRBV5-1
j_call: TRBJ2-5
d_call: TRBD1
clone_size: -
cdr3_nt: TGCGCCAGCAGCTTGGTAGGGACAGGAGCTCAAGAGACCCAGTACTTC
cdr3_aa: CASSLVGTGAQETQYF

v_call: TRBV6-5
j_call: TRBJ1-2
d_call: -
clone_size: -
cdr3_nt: TGTGCCAGGACAGACTGGGATGGCTACACCTTC
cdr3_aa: CARTDWDGYTF

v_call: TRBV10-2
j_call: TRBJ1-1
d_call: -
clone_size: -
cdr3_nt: TGCGCCAGCAGTGAGGTTACAGGGCCCACTGAAGCTTTCTTT
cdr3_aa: CASSEVTGPTEAFF

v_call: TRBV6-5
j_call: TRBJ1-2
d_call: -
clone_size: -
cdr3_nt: TGTGCCAGCAGTTACTCGTCCGGGGTGGATGGCTACACCTTC
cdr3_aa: CASSYSSGVDGYTF

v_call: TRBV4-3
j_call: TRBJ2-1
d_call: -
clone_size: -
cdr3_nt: TGCGCCAGCAGCCAAGAGGCGGGCAGCTCCTACAATGAGCAGTTCTTC
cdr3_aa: CASSQEAGSSYNEQFF

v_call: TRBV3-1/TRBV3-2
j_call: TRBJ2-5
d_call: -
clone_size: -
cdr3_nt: TGTGCCAGCAGCCAAGGGCCAGCGCAAGAGACCCAGTACTTC
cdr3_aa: CASSQGPAQETQYF

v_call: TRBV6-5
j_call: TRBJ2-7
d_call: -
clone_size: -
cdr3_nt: TGTGCCAGCAGTTGGGACAACTACGAGCAGTACTTC
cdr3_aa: CASSWDNYEQYF

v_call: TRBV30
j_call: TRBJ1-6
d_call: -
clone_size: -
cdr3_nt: TGTGCCTGGAGTGTACCAGGAAATTCACCCCTCCACTTT
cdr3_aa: CAWSVPGNSPLHF

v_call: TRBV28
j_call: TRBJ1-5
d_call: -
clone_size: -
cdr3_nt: TGTGCCAGCAGTTTCGAGGAAAATCAGCCCCAGCATTTT
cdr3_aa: CASSFEENQPQHF

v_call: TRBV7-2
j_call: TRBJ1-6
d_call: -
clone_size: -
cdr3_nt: TGTGCCAGCACCCCTAGACCGGCTATCTCCTATAATTCACCCCTCCACTTT
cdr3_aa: CASTPRPAISYNSPLHF

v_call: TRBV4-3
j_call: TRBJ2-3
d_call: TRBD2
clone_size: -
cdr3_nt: TGCGCCAGCAGCCAAGATGAGGCAGCGGGAACCACAGATACGCAGTATTTT
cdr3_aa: CASSQDEAAGTTDTQYF

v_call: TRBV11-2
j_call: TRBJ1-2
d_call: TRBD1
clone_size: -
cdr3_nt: TGTGCCAGCAGCCAGGGGGCTGGTGGCTACACCTTC
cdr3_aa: CASSQGAGGYTF

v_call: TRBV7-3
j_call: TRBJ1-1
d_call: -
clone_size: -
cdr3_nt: TGTGCCAGCAGCCCCCGGGGAGGGAGGAACACTGAAGCTTTCTTT
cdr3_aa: CASSPRGGRNTEAFF

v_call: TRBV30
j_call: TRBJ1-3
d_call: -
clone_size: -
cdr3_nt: TGTGCCTGGAGTTTAACCCGGGGTTCTGGAAACACCATATATTTT
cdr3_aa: CAWSLTRGSGNTIYF

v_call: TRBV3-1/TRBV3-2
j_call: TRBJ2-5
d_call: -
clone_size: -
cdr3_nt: TGTGCCAGCAGCCAGAGGGCAGGGACCCAGTACTTC
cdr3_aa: CASSQRAGTQYF

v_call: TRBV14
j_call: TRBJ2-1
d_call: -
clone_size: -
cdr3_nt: TGTGCCAGCAGCCAAGAAATAATACCGACATTCCCCCGGGGAAGTGAGCAGTTCTTC
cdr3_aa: CASSQEIIPTFPRGSEQFF

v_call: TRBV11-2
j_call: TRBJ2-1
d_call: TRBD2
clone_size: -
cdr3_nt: TGTGCCAGCAGCTTAGGGACTAGCGGGGGGCGGAGCTCCTACAATGAGCAGTTCTTC
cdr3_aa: CASSLGTSGGRSSYNEQFF

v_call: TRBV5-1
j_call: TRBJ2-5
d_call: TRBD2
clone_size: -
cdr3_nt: TGCGCCAGCAGCTTTGGACTAGCGGGGAAAGAGACCCAGTACTTC
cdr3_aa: CASSFGLAGKETQYF

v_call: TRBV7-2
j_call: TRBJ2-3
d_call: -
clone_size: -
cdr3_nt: TGTGCCAGCAGCTTAGCCCAGAAGACAGATACGCAGTATTTT
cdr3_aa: CASSLAQKTDTQYF